This paragraph covers one TCR beta chain sequence. This entry comes from a study of blood T cell repertoires in COVID-19. At the level of the study: There were acute and convalescent COVID-19 samples, and they came from the United States, Italy and Spain. T cells, B-cell-depleted T cells, or PBMCs provided the cDNA or gDNA that served as material.

TCRdb's copy holds only in-frame clones and misses some; the assay was immunoSEQ multiplex PCR. Among approximately 93,000 clones listed, roughly 89% were seen once. The source material was peripheral blood. The receptor was derived from a man between 50 and 59 years old with active or convalescent COVID-19.

CDR3 loop: CASRDRGDGFGELFF. The CDR3 region has the DNA TGTGCCAGCAGAGACAGGGGGGATGGCTTTGGGGAGCTGTTTTTT. The chain employs TRBV6-5 and TRBJ2-2, with 9 bases lining up with TRBD1. The germline V gene has CDR1 MNHEY and CDR2 SVGAGI. The V gene end was trimmed by 6 bases and the J gene end by 8 bases; junction bases not matched to a gene: 10. The CDR3 has 15 amino acids.